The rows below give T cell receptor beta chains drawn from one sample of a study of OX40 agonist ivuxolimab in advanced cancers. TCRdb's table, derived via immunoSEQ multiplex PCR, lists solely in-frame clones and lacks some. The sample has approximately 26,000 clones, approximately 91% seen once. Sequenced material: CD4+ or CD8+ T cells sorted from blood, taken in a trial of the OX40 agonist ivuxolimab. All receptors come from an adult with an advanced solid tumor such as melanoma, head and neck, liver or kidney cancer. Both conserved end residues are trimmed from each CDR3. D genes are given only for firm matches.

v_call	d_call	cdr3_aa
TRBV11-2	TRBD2	ASSRMNFGRGGTDTQY
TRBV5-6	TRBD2	ASSFSGGARNEQF
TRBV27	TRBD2	ASSARLAGGNSYNEQF
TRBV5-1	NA	ASRWGGAGVTETQY
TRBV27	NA	ASSPGQPKGYT
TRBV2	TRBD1	ASRPGTGGLHEQY
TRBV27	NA	ASSLGGAYTEAF
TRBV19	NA	ASTSNHRSNQPQH
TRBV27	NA	ASSFQYSYNSPLH
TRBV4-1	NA	ASSAQGNGYEQY
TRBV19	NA	ASSISPTGTENIQY
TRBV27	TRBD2	ASSKRTSGGAGNEQF
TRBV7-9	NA	ASSLVAEGLRTSEQY
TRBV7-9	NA	ASSLGGAWGTQY
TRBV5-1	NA	ASWKGGIADTQY
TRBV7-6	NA	ASSSRTGNTGELF
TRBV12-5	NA	ASGSSPQRYTDTQY
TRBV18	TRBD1	ASSSTTGGNEQF
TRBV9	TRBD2	ASSVGGSGYEQY
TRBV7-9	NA	ASSLGLWEQY
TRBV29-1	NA	SVGAGVSGTDTQY
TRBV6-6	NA	ASSYSRGNLKNIQY
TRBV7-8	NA	ASSLGSEDTQY
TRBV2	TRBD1	ASSGQGDTQY
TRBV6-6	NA	ASRESNQETQY
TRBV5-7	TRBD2	ASSLGTSGATDTQY
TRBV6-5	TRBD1	ASRNGQGEETQY
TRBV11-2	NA	ASSLALGEQY
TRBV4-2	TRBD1	ASSSGQGTRTDTQY
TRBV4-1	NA	ASSQRENTGELF
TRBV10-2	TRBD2	ASARLAGGFNEQF
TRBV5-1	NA	ASSLGGVTDTQY
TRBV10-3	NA	ATQSGVTLYEQY
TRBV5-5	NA	ASSLGPSANTGELF
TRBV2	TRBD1	ASSFYRGHRSGNIQY
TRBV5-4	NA	ASSLGKSRTVGAETQY
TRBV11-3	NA	ASSLGRDQPQH
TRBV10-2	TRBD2	ASRPGLAAETQY
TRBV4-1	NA	ASSQDPLGRGYT
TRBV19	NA	ASSHLQGNQPQH
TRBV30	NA	AWSVLGQITGELF
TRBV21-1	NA	RTDDSGNTIY
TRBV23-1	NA	ASSQPQGYEQY